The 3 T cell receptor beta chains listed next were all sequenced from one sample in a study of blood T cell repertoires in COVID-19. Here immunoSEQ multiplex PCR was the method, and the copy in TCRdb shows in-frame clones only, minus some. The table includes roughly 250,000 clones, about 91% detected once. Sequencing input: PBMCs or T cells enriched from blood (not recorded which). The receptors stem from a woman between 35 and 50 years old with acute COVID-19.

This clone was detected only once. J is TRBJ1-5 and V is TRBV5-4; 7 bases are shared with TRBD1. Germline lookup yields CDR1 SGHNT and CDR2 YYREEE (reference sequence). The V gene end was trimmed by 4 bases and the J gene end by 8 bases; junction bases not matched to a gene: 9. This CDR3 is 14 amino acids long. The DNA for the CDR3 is TGTGCCAGCAGCGCACGAGGGGGCATGGAGCCCCAGCATTTT. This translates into CASSARGGMEPQHF.

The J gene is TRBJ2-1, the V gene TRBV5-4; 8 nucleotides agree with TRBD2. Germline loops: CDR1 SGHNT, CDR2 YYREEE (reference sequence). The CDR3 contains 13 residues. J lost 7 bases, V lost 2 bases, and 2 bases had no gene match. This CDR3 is CASSFGGANEQFF. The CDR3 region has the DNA TGTGCCAGCAGCTTCGGGGGGGCTAATGAGCAGTTCTTC.

Here the CDR3 DNA reads TGTGCCAGCTCACCGAACAGGGTTAGCTCTGGAAACACCATATATTTT. This translates into CASSPNRVSSGNTIYF. The chain recombines TRBV18 with TRBJ1-3; the D gene is possibly TRBD1 (6 bases). CDR1 and CDR2 from the germline V gene are KGHSH and LQKENI. With 3 bases removed from V and 0 bases from J, the gap between germline ends came to 12 bases. This CDR3 is built from 16 residues.